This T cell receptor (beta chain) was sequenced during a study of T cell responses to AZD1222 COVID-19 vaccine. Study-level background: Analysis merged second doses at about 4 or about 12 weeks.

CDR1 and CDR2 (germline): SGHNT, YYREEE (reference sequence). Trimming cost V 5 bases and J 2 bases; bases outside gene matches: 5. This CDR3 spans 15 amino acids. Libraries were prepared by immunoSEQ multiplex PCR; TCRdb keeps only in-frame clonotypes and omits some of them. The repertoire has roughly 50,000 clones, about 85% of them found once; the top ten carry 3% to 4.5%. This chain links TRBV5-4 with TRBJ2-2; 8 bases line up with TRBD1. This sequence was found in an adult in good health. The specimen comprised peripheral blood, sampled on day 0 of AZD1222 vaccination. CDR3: CASSSGGHNTGELFF. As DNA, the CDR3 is TGTGCCAGCAGTTCAGGGGGCCACAACACCGGGGAGCTGTTTTTT.